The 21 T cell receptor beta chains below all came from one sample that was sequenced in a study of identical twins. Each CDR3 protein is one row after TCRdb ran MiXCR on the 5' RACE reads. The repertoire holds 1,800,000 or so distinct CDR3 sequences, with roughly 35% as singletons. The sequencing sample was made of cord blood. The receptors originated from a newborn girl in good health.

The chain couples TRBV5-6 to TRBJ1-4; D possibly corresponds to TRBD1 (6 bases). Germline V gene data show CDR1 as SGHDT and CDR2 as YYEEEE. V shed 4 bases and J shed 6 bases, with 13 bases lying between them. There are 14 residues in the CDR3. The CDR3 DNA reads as TGTGCCAGCAGCAGAGGGGGGGTATATGAAAAACTGTTTTTT. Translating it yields CASSRGGVYEKLFF.

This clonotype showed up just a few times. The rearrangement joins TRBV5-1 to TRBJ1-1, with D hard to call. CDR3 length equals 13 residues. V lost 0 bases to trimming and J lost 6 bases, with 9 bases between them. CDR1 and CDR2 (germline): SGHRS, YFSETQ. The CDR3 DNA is TGCGCCAGCAGCTTGGACGGGGTCGCTGAAGCTTTCTTT. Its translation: CASSLDGVAEAFF.

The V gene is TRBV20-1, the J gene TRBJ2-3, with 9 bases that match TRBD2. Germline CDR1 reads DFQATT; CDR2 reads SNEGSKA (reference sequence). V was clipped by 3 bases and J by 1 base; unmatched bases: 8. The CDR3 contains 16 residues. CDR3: CSARPPVAGGTDTQYF. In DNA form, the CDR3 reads TGCAGTGCTAGGCCCCCAGTAGCGGGAGGCACAGATACGCAGTATTTT.

In DNA, the CDR3 is TGTGCCAGCAGCCATACTAGCGTTCAGTACTTC. This translates into CASSHTSVQYF. The rearrangement joins TRBV3-1 to TRBJ2-7, with TRBD2 identical over 7 bases. This CDR3 has 11 amino acids. Germline CDR1 LGHDT, CDR2 YNNKEL (reference sequence). With 3 bases clipped from V and 10 bases from J, the junction kept 3 bases outside the gene matches.

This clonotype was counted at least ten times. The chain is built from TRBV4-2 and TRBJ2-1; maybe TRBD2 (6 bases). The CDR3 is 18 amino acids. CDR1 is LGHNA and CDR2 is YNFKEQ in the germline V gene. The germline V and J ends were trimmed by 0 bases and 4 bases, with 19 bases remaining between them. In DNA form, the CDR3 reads TGTGCCAGCAGCCAAGAGGAGGGTTGGGGGACTCTATACAATGAGCAGTTCTTC. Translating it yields CASSQEEGWGTLYNEQFF.

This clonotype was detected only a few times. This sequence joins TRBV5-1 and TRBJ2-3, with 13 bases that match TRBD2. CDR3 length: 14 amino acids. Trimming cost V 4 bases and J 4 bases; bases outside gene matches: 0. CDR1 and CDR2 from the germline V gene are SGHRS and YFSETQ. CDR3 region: CASSTSGGADTQYF. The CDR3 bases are TGCGCCAGCAGCACTAGCGGGGGGGCAGATACGCAGTATTTT.

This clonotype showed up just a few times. This chain's CDR3 is CASSRYLWTLGSYEQYF. Written as DNA, the CDR3 is TGTGCCAGCAGCCGATATTTATGGACCCTGGGCTCCTACGAGCAGTACTTC. This chain joins TRBV6-1 and TRBJ2-7; no definite D call. CDR3 size: 17 residues. V was clipped by 6 bases and J by 0 bases, with 21 bases between them. The germline V gene has CDR1 MNHNS and CDR2 SASEGT.

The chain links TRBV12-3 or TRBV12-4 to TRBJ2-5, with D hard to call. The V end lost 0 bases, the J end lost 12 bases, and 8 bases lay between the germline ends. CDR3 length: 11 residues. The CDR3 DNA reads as TGTGCCAGCAGTTTAGCCCCCCAGGAGTACTTC. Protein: CASSLAPQEYF.

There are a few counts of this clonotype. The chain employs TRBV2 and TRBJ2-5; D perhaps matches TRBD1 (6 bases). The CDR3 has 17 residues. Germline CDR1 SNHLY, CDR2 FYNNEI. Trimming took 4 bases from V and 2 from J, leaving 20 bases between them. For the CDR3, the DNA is TGTGCCAGCAGTGTTGGGTGGACAGCTACTACACAAGAGACCCAGTACTTC. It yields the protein CASSVGWTATTQETQYF.

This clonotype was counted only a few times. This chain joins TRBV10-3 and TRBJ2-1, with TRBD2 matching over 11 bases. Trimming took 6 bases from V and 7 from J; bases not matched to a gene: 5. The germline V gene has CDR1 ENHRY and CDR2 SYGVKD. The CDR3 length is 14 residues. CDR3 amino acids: CAIRITSGRNEQFF. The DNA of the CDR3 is TGTGCCATCAGAATAACTAGCGGGAGAAATGAGCAGTTCTTC.

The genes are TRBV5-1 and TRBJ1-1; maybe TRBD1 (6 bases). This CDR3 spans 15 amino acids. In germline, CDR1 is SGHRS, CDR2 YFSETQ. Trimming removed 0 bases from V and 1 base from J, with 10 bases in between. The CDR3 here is CASSLGMTGNTEAFF. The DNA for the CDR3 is TGCGCCAGCAGCTTGGGGATGACAGGGAACACTGAAGCTTTCTTT. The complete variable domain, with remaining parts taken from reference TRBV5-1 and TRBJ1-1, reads KAGVTQTPRYLIKTRGQQVTLSCSPISGHRSVSWYQQTPGQGLQFLFEYFSETQRNKGNFPGRFSGRQFSNSRSEMNVSTLELGDSALYLCASSLGMTGNTEAFFGQGTRLTVV.

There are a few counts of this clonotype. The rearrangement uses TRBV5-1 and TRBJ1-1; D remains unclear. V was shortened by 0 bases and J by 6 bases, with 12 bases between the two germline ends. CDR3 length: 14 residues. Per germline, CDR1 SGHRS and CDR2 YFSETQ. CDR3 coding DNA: TGCGCCAGCAGCTTGGCTGGCGGGATGTCTGAAGCTTTCTTT. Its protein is CASSLAGGMSEAFF. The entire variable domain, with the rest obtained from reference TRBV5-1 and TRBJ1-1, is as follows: KAGVTQTPRYLIKTRGQQVTLSCSPISGHRSVSWYQQTPGQGLQFLFEYFSETQRNKGNFPGRFSGRQFSNSRSEMNVSTLELGDSALYLCASSLAGGMSEAFFGQGTRLTVV.

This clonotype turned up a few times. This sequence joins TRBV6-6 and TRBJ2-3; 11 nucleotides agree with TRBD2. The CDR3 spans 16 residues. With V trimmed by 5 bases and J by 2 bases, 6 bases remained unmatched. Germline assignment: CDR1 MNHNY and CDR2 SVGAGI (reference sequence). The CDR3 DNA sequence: TGTGCCAGCAGTCCCAATAGCGGGAGGGCCACAGATACGCAGTATTTT. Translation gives CASSPNSGRATDTQYF.

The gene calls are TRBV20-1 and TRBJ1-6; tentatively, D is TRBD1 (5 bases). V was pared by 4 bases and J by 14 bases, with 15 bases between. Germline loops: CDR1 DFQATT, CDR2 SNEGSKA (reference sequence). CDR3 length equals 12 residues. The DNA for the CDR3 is TGCAGTGCTACCCGACAGCCAAATGCCCTCCACTTT. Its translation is CSATRQPNALHF.

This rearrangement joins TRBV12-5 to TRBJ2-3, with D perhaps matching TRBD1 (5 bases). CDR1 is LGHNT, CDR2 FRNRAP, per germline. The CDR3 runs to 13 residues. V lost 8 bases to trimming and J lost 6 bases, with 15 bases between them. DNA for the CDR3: TGTGCTAGTCGTACTCTAGGGGTTGATACGCAGTATTTT. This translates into CASRTLGVDTQYF.

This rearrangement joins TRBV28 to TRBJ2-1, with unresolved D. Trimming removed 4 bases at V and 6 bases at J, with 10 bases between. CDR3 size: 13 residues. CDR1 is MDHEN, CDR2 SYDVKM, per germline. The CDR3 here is CASSYITCNEQFF. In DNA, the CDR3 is TGTGCCAGCAGTTACATTACCTGCAATGAGCAGTTCTTC.

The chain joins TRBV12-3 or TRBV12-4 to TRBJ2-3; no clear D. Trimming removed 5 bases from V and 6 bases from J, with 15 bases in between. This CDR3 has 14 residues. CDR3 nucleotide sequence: TGTGCCAGCAGTCTCCGAAGCGTATTGGATACGCAGTATTTT. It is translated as CASSLRSVLDTQYF.

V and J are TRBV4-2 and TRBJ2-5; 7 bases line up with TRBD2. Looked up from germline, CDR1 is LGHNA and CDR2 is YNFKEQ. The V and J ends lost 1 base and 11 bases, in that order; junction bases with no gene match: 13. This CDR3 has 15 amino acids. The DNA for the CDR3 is TGTGCCAGCAGCCAAGGACGGGGGAGGGGTTCTGAGCAGTACTTC. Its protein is CASSQGRGRGSEQYF.

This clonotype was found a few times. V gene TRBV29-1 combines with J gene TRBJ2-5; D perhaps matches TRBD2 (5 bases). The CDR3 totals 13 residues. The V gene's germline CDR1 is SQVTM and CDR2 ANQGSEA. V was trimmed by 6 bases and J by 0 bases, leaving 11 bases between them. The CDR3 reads CSVGIQYQETQYF. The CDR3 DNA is TGCAGCGTCGGGATACAGTACCAAGAGACCCAGTACTTC. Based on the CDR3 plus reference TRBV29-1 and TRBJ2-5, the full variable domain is SAVISQKPSRDICQRGTSLTIQCQVDSQVTMMFWYRQQPGQSLTLIATANQGSEATYESGFVIDKFPISRPNLTFSTLTVSNMSPEDSSIYLCSVGIQYQETQYFGPGTRLLVL.

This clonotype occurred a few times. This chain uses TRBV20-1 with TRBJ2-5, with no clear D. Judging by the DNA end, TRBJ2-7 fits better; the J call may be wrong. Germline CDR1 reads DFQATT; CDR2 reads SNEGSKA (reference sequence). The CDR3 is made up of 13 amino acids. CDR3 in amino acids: CSARFFDEDEQYF. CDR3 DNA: TGCAGTGCTCGCTTCTTCGATGAAGACGAGCAGTACTTC.

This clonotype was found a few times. This chain's CDR3 is CAIRPTSGRGWTDTQYF. CDR3 bases: TGTGCCATCAGACCTACTAGCGGGAGAGGGTGGACAGATACGCAGTATTTT. The gene calls are TRBV10-3 and TRBJ2-3, with TRBD2 matching over 11 bases. The CDR3 loop spans 17 amino acids. Germline lookup yields CDR1 ENHRY and CDR2 SYGVKD. Germline trimming cut 6 bases from V and 3 bases from J; bases unmatched to any gene: 11.